This T cell receptor beta chain was recorded in a study of CD8+ T cells in alopecia areata. This CDR3 spans 12 amino acids. The V gene lost 6 bases and the J gene lost 3 bases, with 8 bases spanning the gap. Germline V CDR1 and CDR2: LGHNT, FRNRAP. RNA, once extracted, was reverse transcribed into cDNA for use as the sequencing template. Libraries were prepared by immunoSEQ multiplex PCR; TCRdb keeps only in-frame clonotypes and omits some of them. Of approximately 100,000 clones listed, around three fifths are singletons. Sequencing used CD4+ T cells sorted from blood. The V and J genes are TRBV12-5 and TRBJ2-5; D remains ambiguous. The TCR comes from a human donor in good health. This CDR3 is CASGYQEETQYF. In DNA, the CDR3 is TGTGCTAGTGGGTACCAAGAAGAGACCCAGTACTTC.